What follows are 21 T cell receptor beta chains derived from one specimen sequenced in a study of cytomegalovirus exposure and HLA in healthy donors. 13 Jbeta primers and 60 Vbeta primers were used for the PCR. Sequenced by immunoSEQ multiplex PCR; TCRdb stores in-frame clones only, minus some. Among fewer than 200,000 clones listed, 71% were seen once. Specimen: PBMCs. These TCRs come from a girl aged 10-17 years in good health and CMV-seronegative.

This clone was observed a few times. The chain joins TRBV30 to TRBJ1-2; D not resolved. Trimming removed 4 bases at V and 4 bases at J, with 19 bases between. CDR3 length: 15 amino acids. Germline V gives CDR1 GTSNPN, CDR2 SVGIG (reference sequence). For the CDR3, the DNA is TGTGCCTGGAACAGTCATCTAGCGATGGTCTATGGCTACACCTTC. It encodes CAWNSHLAMVYGYTF.

This clone was observed a single time. The CDR3 loop reads CASSGGGQGFLYFGQYF. As DNA, the CDR3 is TGTGCCAGCAGTGGGGGGGGACAGGGGTTCCTCTATTTCGGGCAGTATTTT. The chain has TRBV6-1 and TRBJ2-3; TRBD1 matches 10 bases. Trimming took 4 bases from V and 11 from J; bases not matched to a gene: 18. The CDR3 is made up of 17 amino acids. The germline V gene encodes CDR1 MNHNS and CDR2 SASEGT.

The chain employs TRBV28 and TRBJ2-2; D may be TRBD1 (6 bases). The CDR3 is 13 amino acids. CDR1 and CDR2 from the germline V gene are MDHEN and SYDVKM. Trimming shortened V by 2 bases and J by 5 bases, and 6 bases separated the two germline ends. The CDR3 sequence is CASSLTGTGELFF. Written as DNA, the CDR3 is TGTGCCAGCAGTTTAACAGGGACCGGGGAGCTGTTTTTT.

This clone was recorded a few times. The chain recombines TRBV4-1 with TRBJ1-5; TRBD1 matches at 9 bases. The germline CDR1 and CDR2 sequences are MGHRA and YSYEKL. V lost 3 bases to trimming and J lost 7 bases; unmatched junction nucleotides: 7. The CDR3 covers 15 residues. The CDR3 region has the DNA TGCGCCAGCAGCCACGAGGGACAGGGTCTACAGCCCCAGCATTTT. Its translation: CASSHEGQGLQPQHF.

The rearrangement joins TRBV15 to TRBJ1-1; TRBD1 matches at 8 bases. The CDR3 runs 14 residues. V lost 5 bases and J lost 1; bases outside the gene matches: 3. Germline CDR1 is LNHNV and CDR2 is YYDKDF (reference sequence). The CDR3 sequence is CATSHTGGNTEAFF. Written as DNA, the CDR3 is TGTGCCACCAGCCATACAGGGGGGAACACTGAAGCTTTCTTT.

This clone was counted a single time. This chain uses TRBV7-9 with TRBJ2-6; D unresolved. Per germline, CDR1 SEHNR and CDR2 FQNEAQ (reference sequence). V shed 9 bases and J shed 0 bases, with 6 bases lying between them. This CDR3 spans 13 amino acids. Written as DNA, the CDR3 is TGTGCCAGAATGAGCTCTGGGGCCAACGTCCTGACTTTC. The encoded protein is CARMSSGANVLTF.

This chain uses TRBV15 with TRBJ1-3; TRBD1 might be the D (5 bases). V dropped 0 bases and J dropped 1 base, with 7 bases sitting between them. This CDR3 is 15 amino acids long. Germline CDR1 is LNHNV and CDR2 is YYDKDF (reference sequence). DNA for the CDR3: TGTGCCACCAGCAGAGATCAGGGTTCTGGAAACACCATATATTTT. It encodes CATSRDQGSGNTIYF.

The V gene is TRBV4-1, the J gene TRBJ2-3, with 7 bases fitting TRBD1. The CDR3 totals 16 residues. V was clipped by 1 base and J by 0 bases; unmatched bases: 4. Germline CDR1 and CDR2: MGHRA and YSYEKL. In DNA, the CDR3 is TGCGCCAGCAGCCAAGCGAGGGGACAGAGCACAGATACGCAGTATTTT. Translating it yields CASSQARGQSTDTQYF.

The chain joins TRBV13 to TRBJ2-3; TRBD2 aligns across 11 bases. Germline CDR1 reads PRHDT; CDR2 reads FYEKMQ (reference sequence). This CDR3 contains 16 residues. Losses at the gene ends were 4 bases for V and 1 base for J; bases not matched to a gene: 4. The chain's CDR3 is CASSSLLAGGTDTQYF. CDR3 nucleotides: TGTGCCAGCAGCTCCCTACTAGCGGGGGGCACAGATACGCAGTATTTT.

This chain connects TRBV4-1 to TRBJ1-3, with D maybe TRBD1 (6 bases). CDR1 is MGHRA and CDR2 is YSYEKL in the germline V gene. The V end lost 3 bases, the J end lost 2 bases, and 11 bases lay between the germline ends. This CDR3 comprises 15 residues. CDR3 amino acids: CASSQIQGAGNTIYF. The DNA for the CDR3 is TGCGCCAGCAGCCAGATACAGGGAGCTGGAAACACCATATATTTT.

The chain combines TRBV9 with TRBJ2-5; TRBD2 agrees at 9 bases. This CDR3 is built from 17 residues. Germline lookup yields CDR1 SGDLS and CDR2 YYNGEE. The V and J ends lost 1 base and 0 bases, in that order; junction bases with no gene match: 7. DNA for the CDR3: TGTGCCAGCAGCGTAAGTAGCGGGGGCCCGTACCAAGAGACCCAGTACTTC. Amino acids: CASSVSSGGPYQETQYF. The whole variable domain, remainder taken from reference TRBV9 and TRBJ2-5, is DSGVTQTPKHLITATGQRVTLRCSPRSGDLSVYWYQQSLDQGLQFLIQYYNGEERAKGNILERFSAQQFPDLHSELNLSSLELGDSALYFCASSVSSGGPYQETQYFGPGTRLLVL.

The V gene is TRBV7-9, the J gene TRBJ2-7, with D hard to call. The germline V gene encodes CDR1 SEHNR and CDR2 FQNEAQ (reference sequence). V was cut by 5 bases and J by 5 bases, with 7 bases left in between. The CDR3 is 11 amino acids. CDR3 protein: CASSGQNEQYF. In DNA, the CDR3 is TGTGCCAGCAGCGGTCAGAACGAGCAGTACTTC.

This chain links TRBV5-6 with TRBJ2-3; 9 nucleotides line up with TRBD1. Per the germline V gene, CDR1 is SGHDT and CDR2 is YYEEEE. The CDR3 loop spans 14 amino acids. Trimming at V came to 1 base and at J to 4 bases, leaving 1 base not matched to a gene. The CDR3 here is CASSLTGGPDTQYF. DNA of the CDR3: TGTGCCAGCAGCTTGACAGGGGGCCCAGATACGCAGTATTTT.

The chain recombines TRBV19 with TRBJ1-2, with 10 bases matching TRBD1. V gave up 8 bases and J gave up 7 bases; unmatched junction bases: 19. The CDR3 has 17 amino acids. Germline CDR1 LNHDA, CDR2 SQIVND (reference sequence). CDR3 nucleotides: TGTGCCAGTCGACAGGGGGCGACTTTAGTAACTAGCTGTGGCTACACCTTC. It translates to CASRQGATLVTSCGYTF.

The V and J genes are TRBV5-1 and TRBJ2-3, with a tentative D call TRBD2 (5 bases). The V and J ends lost 4 bases and 0 bases respectively, with 9 bases between them. This CDR3 spans 14 amino acids. CDR1 is SGHRS and CDR2 is YFSETQ in the germline V gene. CDR3 bases: TGCGCCAGCAGCGACTGGACTAGCACAGATACGCAGTATTTT. Its protein product is CASSDWTSTDTQYF.

In its sample, this clone was seen once. J is TRBJ2-1 and V is TRBV23-1, with D perhaps matching TRBD1 (6 bases). TRBV23-1 belongs to the ORF category, with a function that is uncertain. The CDR3 runs 17 residues. With 1 base removed from V and 1 base from J, the gap between germline ends came to 14 bases. Here the CDR3 DNA reads TGCGCCAGCAGTCAATTGGTGAACAGGGTTTCCTACAATGAGCAGTTCTTC. Protein product: CASSQLVNRVSYNEQFF.

The V call is TRBV5-1, the J call TRBJ1-2; 7 bases fit TRBD1. The CDR3 loop spans 14 amino acids. The ends lost 0 bases at V and 6 bases at J; junction bases unmatched: 5. Germline V gives CDR1 SGHRS, CDR2 YFSETQ. CDR3 sequence (DNA): TGCGCCAGCAGCTTGGAAGGACAGGCTCATGGCTACACCTTC. Protein: CASSLEGQAHGYTF. Using reference TRBV5-1 and TRBJ1-2 for the parts outside the CDR3, the full variable domain is KAGVTQTPRYLIKTRGQQVTLSCSPISGHRSVSWYQQTPGQGLQFLFEYFSETQRNKGNFPGRFSGRQFSNSRSEMNVSTLELGDSALYLCASSLEGQAHGYTFGSGTRLTVV.

The rearrangement uses TRBV15 and TRBJ2-3; 12 bases line up with TRBD2. The J segment lost 3 bases and the V segment lost 3 bases, leaving 7 bases of the junction unmatched. Germline V gene sequence: CDR1 LNHNV, CDR2 YYDKDF (reference sequence). CDR3 length: 17 amino acids. This CDR3 is CATSSQPGTSGTDTQYF. CDR3 bases: TGTGCCACCAGCAGCCAACCCGGGACTAGCGGGACAGATACGCAGTATTTT.

The CDR3 sequence: CASSPTDSATQYF. CDR3 nucleotides: TGCGCCAGCAGCCCGACCGACAGCGCGACCCAGTACTTC. The chain combines TRBV5-1 with TRBJ2-5; maybe TRBD1 (5 bases). This CDR3 has 13 amino acids. Germline CDR1 and CDR2: SGHRS and YFSETQ. Between the trimmed V and J ends, which lost 4 bases and 7 bases, there was a span of 14 bases.

The CDR3 DNA reads TGTGCCAGCAGTGACGGTCGGTTTAATGAAAAACTGTTTTTT. It codes for CASSDGRFNEKLFF. The V and J genes are TRBV6-1 and TRBJ1-4; D not certain. The CDR3 totals 14 residues. Germline V lookup: CDR1 MNHNS, CDR2 SASEGT. Between the trimmed V and J ends, which lost 3 bases and 4 bases, there was a span of 9 bases.

The chain joins TRBV9 to TRBJ1-2; tentatively, D is TRBD1 (6 bases). From germline, CDR1 is SGDLS and CDR2 YYNGEE. V shed 0 bases and J shed 6 bases, with 12 bases lying between them. This CDR3 comprises 14 residues. CDR3 DNA sequence: TGTGCCAGCAGCGTAGCTGTTCAGGGGAATGGCTACACCTTC. Translating gives CASSVAVQGNGYTF. The full variable domain, rest sourced from reference TRBV9 and TRBJ1-2, is DSGVTQTPKHLITATGQRVTLRCSPRSGDLSVYWYQQSLDQGLQFLIQYYNGEERAKGNILERFSAQQFPDLHSELNLSSLELGDSALYFCASSVAVQGNGYTFGSGTRLTVV.